A selection of T cell receptor beta chains follows, all from one sample in a study of T cell responses to AZD1222 COVID-19 vaccine. This table comes from immunoSEQ multiplex PCR, and its TCRdb copy is limited to in-frame clones, with some not included. The top ten hold roughly 16% of the sample, which has under 150,000 clones, more than 70% seen once. Sequenced here: peripheral blood, sampled on day 0 of AZD1222 vaccination. These receptors originate from an adult in good health. CDR3s include the opening cysteine and the closing phenylalanine or tryptophan. A D gene is named only where the DNA matches it firmly. Clone size is stated in some rows and not others, as once, few, many or a class when expanded.

TRBJ2-1 | TRBV6-1 | TRBD1 | - | CASSEGGTGWNEQFF | TGTGCCAGCAGTGAAGGAGGGACAGGGTGGAATGAGCAGTTCTTC
TRBJ1-4 | TRBV18 | - | - | CASSRSPASTNEKLFF | TGTGCCAGCTCAAGATCGCCTGCGTCAACTAATGAAAAACTGTTTTTT
TRBJ2-2 | TRBV4-3 | TRBD2 | few | CASSPGGMNTGELFF | TGCGCCAGCAGCCCCGGGGGGATGAACACCGGGGAGCTGTTTTTT
TRBJ1-4 | TRBV10-3 | - | once | CAISESTNEKLFF | TGTGCCATCAGTGAGTCAACTAATGAAAAACTGTTTTTT
TRBJ1-1 | TRBV7-9 | - | - | CASSWVLNTEAFF | TGTGCCAGCAGCTGGGTCCTGAACACTGAAGCTTTCTTT
TRBJ1-3 | TRBV7-9 | - | once | CASSLGQVPGNTIYF | TGTGCCAGCAGCTTAGGCCAGGTCCCGGGAAACACCATATATTTT
TRBJ1-5 | TRBV2 | - | - | CASSYEVSRGNQPQHF | TGTGCCAGCAGTTACGAAGTCTCAAGGGGCAATCAGCCCCAGCATTTT
TRBJ1-2 | TRBV19 | TRBD1 | few | CASSSPTGGYGYTF | TGTGCCAGTAGTTCCCCGACAGGGGGCTATGGCTACACCTTC
TRBJ2-2 | TRBV18 | - | few | CASSPPDRANTGELFF | TGTGCCAGCTCACCACCTGACAGAGCGAACACCGGGGAGCTGTTTTTT
TRBJ1-5 | TRBV7-2 | TRBD1 | once | CASSLALGGAQPQHF | TGTGCCAGCAGCTTAGCGCTAGGGGGCGCACAGCCCCAGCATTTT
TRBJ1-2 | TRBV11-2 | TRBD1 | few | CASETGGADYGYTF | TGTGCCAGCGAAACAGGGGGCGCGGACTATGGCTACACCTTC
TRBJ2-7 | TRBV20-1 | - | - | CSALDRYEQYF | TGCAGTGCCCTGGACCGCTACGAGCAGTACTTC
TRBJ2-1 | TRBV11-3 | - | - | CASSNTLALGGGPEQFF | TGTGCCAGCAGCAACACACTCGCCCTTGGGGGGGGGCCTGAGCAGTTCTTC
TRBJ1-2 | TRBV4-2 | TRBD1 | - | CASRPTPQGGYGYTF | TGTGCCAGCAGACCTACACCACAGGGGGGGTATGGCTACACCTTC
TRBJ1-5 | TRBV19 | TRBD1 | once | CASRRTGGSNQPQHF | TGTGCCAGTAGGCGAACAGGGGGCAGCAATCAGCCCCAGCATTTT
TRBJ1-2 | TRBV24-1 | TRBD1 | once | CATSDLRTGRYGYTF | TGTGCCACCAGTGATTTGAGGACAGGCCGTTATGGCTACACCTTC
TRBJ1-5 | TRBV19 | - | - | CASSSAGYQPQHF | TGTGCCAGTAGTTCCGCAGGGTATCAGCCCCAGCATTTT
TRBJ1-1 | TRBV29-1 | - | - | CSVVGTEAFF | TGCAGCGTTGTAGGAACTGAAGCTTTCTTT
TRBJ2-1 | TRBV11-2 | TRBD2 | - | CASSSVAGAYNEQFF | TGTGCCAGCAGCTCCGTAGCGGGGGCCTACAATGAGCAGTTCTTC
TRBJ2-7 | TRBV7-9 | - | - | CASSLDQLGDVQYF | TGTGCCAGCAGCTTAGATCAGTTAGGGGATGTGCAGTACTTC
TRBJ1-1 | TRBV30 | - | - | CAWKRGMNTEAFF | TGTGCCTGGAAGAGAGGCATGAACACTGAAGCTTTCTTT
TRBJ2-7 | TRBV18 | - | - | CASSPTGLTYEQYF | TGTGCCAGCTCACCAACCGGGCTAACCTACGAGCAGTACTTC
TRBJ1-6 | TRBV6-5 | TRBD1 | - | CASSYSAPGQRSPLHF | TGTGCCAGCAGTTACTCGGCCCCGGGACAGAGGTCACCCCTCCACTTT
TRBJ2-6 | TRBV6-5 | - | - | CAFQSGSANVLTF | TGTGCCTTCCAAAGCGGCTCTGCCAACGTCCTGACTTTC
TRBJ2-2 | TRBV5-1 | - | - | CASSQLSSFNTGELFF | TGCGCCAGCAGCCAACTGTCTTCCTTCAACACCGGGGAGCTGTTTTTT
TRBJ1-4 | TRBV7-9 | - | once | CASRPGGSTNEKLFF | TGTGCCAGCAGACCGGGGGGCTCAACTAATGAAAAACTGTTTTTT
TRBJ2-7 | TRBV4-1 | TRBD1 | once | CASSRDRDYEQYF | TGCGCCAGCTCACGGGACAGGGATTACGAGCAGTACTTC
TRBJ1-2 | TRBV29-1 | TRBD1 | - | CSVEDHGAGGHYGYTF | TGCAGCGTTGAAGATCATGGGGCAGGGGGCCACTATGGCTACACCTTC
TRBJ1-4 | TRBV5-1 | - | - | CASSLALQGGELFF | TGCGCCAGCAGCTTGGCCCTACAGGGCGGCGAACTGTTTTTT
TRBJ2-1 | TRBV9 | TRBD2 | - | CASSVLAGGGNEQFF | TGTGCCAGCAGCGTACTAGCGGGGGGAGGGAATGAGCAGTTCTTC
TRBJ1-2 | TRBV9 | - | - | CASSLNLLSYGYTF | TGTGCCAGCAGCCTCAATCTTTTGAGCTATGGCTACACCTTC
TRBJ2-5 | TRBV2 | - | - | CASRGDSRETQYF | TGTGCCAGCAGAGGGGATAGCCGAGAGACCCAGTACTTC
TRBJ2-7 | TRBV9 | TRBD2 | - | CASSVGLAGMYEQYF | TGTGCCAGCAGCGTCGGACTAGCGGGGATGTACGAGCAGTACTTC
TRBJ2-1 | TRBV11-2 | - | - | CASSLGPVSDEQFF | TGTGCCAGCAGCTTAGGGCCTGTGAGTGATGAGCAGTTCTTC
TRBJ1-5 | TRBV28 | - | - | CASTTVTGAYQPQHF | TGTGCCAGCACAACTGTCACAGGCGCCTATCAGCCCCAGCATTTT
TRBJ1-1 | TRBV18 | - | - | CASSQDLNTEAFF | TGTGCCAGCTCCCAGGACTTGAACACTGAAGCTTTCTTT
TRBJ1-2 | TRBV6-5 | TRBD1 | - | CASSRDSRYNYGYTF | TGTGCCAGCAGCCGGGACAGTCGTTATAACTATGGCTACACCTTC
TRBJ2-2 | TRBV9 | TRBD2 | once | CASSVGGGGTGELFF | TGTGCCAGCAGCGTAGGCGGGGGGGGCACCGGGGAGCTGTTTTTT
TRBJ2-5 | TRBV5-1 | TRBD2 | - | CASSPGLAGGRETQYF | TGCGCCAGCAGCCCGGGACTAGCGGGGGGGCGAGAGACCCAGTACTTC
TRBJ2-6 | TRBV27 | - | - | CASRGTGANVLTF | TGTGCCAGCCGAGGGACTGGGGCCAACGTCCTGACTTTC
TRBJ2-7 | TRBV20-1 | - | - | CSASLAGEQYF | TGCAGTGCTAGTTTGGCCGGCGAGCAGTACTTC
TRBJ2-7 | TRBV29-1 | TRBD2 | - | CSVRGLAGPYEQYF | TGCAGCGTACGCGGACTAGCGGGGCCCTACGAGCAGTACTTC
TRBJ2-5 | TRBV5-3 | - | - | CARSLTPRRTQYF | TGTGCCAGAAGCTTGACCCCCAGAAGGACCCAGTACTTC
TRBJ1-5 | TRBV7-9 | TRBD1 | - | CASSQTGGNQPQHF | TGTGCCAGCAGTCAGACAGGGGGCAATCAGCCCCAGCATTTT
TRBJ1-2 | TRBV27 | - | - | CASSIRDGVYGYTF | TGTGCCAGCAGTATCCGTGATGGGGTCTATGGCTACACCTTC